This entry concerns a single T cell receptor beta chain. The target antigen is unknown. The method was immunoSEQ multiplex PCR; TCRdb's version includes in-frame clones alone and lacks a portion of them. Among about 90,000 clones listed, roughly 80% were seen once. Time point denoted: peripheral blood 6 weeks after treatment start. Sample numbers ranged from 1 to 8 per patient, encompassing pretreatment and on-treatment collections. These data come from a study of PD-L1 blockade in urothelial cancer. Study context: About 85% of the roughly 29 patients comprised males who had bladder-origin urothelial cancer. Notes on the study in general: At 3 weeks on treatment, tumor-associated clones expanded more with durable benefit. Below-median pretreatment blood TCR clonality was a predictor of better survival.

V dropped 5 bases and J dropped 4; count of bases not matched to a gene: 8. This CDR3 has 15 residues. Germline CDR1 SGHNT, CDR2 YENEEA. This clonotype was sampled from a man between 65 and 79 years old with urothelial cancer. The sequenced sample was PBMCs, obtained around atezolizumab (anti-PD-L1) treatment. This chain connects TRBV11-3 to TRBJ2-1, with 7 bases aligning to TRBD1. The DNA for the CDR3 is TGTGCCAGCAGCCCCGACAGGGCGCAATACAATGAGCAGTTCTTC. This sequence encodes CASSPDRAQYNEQFF.